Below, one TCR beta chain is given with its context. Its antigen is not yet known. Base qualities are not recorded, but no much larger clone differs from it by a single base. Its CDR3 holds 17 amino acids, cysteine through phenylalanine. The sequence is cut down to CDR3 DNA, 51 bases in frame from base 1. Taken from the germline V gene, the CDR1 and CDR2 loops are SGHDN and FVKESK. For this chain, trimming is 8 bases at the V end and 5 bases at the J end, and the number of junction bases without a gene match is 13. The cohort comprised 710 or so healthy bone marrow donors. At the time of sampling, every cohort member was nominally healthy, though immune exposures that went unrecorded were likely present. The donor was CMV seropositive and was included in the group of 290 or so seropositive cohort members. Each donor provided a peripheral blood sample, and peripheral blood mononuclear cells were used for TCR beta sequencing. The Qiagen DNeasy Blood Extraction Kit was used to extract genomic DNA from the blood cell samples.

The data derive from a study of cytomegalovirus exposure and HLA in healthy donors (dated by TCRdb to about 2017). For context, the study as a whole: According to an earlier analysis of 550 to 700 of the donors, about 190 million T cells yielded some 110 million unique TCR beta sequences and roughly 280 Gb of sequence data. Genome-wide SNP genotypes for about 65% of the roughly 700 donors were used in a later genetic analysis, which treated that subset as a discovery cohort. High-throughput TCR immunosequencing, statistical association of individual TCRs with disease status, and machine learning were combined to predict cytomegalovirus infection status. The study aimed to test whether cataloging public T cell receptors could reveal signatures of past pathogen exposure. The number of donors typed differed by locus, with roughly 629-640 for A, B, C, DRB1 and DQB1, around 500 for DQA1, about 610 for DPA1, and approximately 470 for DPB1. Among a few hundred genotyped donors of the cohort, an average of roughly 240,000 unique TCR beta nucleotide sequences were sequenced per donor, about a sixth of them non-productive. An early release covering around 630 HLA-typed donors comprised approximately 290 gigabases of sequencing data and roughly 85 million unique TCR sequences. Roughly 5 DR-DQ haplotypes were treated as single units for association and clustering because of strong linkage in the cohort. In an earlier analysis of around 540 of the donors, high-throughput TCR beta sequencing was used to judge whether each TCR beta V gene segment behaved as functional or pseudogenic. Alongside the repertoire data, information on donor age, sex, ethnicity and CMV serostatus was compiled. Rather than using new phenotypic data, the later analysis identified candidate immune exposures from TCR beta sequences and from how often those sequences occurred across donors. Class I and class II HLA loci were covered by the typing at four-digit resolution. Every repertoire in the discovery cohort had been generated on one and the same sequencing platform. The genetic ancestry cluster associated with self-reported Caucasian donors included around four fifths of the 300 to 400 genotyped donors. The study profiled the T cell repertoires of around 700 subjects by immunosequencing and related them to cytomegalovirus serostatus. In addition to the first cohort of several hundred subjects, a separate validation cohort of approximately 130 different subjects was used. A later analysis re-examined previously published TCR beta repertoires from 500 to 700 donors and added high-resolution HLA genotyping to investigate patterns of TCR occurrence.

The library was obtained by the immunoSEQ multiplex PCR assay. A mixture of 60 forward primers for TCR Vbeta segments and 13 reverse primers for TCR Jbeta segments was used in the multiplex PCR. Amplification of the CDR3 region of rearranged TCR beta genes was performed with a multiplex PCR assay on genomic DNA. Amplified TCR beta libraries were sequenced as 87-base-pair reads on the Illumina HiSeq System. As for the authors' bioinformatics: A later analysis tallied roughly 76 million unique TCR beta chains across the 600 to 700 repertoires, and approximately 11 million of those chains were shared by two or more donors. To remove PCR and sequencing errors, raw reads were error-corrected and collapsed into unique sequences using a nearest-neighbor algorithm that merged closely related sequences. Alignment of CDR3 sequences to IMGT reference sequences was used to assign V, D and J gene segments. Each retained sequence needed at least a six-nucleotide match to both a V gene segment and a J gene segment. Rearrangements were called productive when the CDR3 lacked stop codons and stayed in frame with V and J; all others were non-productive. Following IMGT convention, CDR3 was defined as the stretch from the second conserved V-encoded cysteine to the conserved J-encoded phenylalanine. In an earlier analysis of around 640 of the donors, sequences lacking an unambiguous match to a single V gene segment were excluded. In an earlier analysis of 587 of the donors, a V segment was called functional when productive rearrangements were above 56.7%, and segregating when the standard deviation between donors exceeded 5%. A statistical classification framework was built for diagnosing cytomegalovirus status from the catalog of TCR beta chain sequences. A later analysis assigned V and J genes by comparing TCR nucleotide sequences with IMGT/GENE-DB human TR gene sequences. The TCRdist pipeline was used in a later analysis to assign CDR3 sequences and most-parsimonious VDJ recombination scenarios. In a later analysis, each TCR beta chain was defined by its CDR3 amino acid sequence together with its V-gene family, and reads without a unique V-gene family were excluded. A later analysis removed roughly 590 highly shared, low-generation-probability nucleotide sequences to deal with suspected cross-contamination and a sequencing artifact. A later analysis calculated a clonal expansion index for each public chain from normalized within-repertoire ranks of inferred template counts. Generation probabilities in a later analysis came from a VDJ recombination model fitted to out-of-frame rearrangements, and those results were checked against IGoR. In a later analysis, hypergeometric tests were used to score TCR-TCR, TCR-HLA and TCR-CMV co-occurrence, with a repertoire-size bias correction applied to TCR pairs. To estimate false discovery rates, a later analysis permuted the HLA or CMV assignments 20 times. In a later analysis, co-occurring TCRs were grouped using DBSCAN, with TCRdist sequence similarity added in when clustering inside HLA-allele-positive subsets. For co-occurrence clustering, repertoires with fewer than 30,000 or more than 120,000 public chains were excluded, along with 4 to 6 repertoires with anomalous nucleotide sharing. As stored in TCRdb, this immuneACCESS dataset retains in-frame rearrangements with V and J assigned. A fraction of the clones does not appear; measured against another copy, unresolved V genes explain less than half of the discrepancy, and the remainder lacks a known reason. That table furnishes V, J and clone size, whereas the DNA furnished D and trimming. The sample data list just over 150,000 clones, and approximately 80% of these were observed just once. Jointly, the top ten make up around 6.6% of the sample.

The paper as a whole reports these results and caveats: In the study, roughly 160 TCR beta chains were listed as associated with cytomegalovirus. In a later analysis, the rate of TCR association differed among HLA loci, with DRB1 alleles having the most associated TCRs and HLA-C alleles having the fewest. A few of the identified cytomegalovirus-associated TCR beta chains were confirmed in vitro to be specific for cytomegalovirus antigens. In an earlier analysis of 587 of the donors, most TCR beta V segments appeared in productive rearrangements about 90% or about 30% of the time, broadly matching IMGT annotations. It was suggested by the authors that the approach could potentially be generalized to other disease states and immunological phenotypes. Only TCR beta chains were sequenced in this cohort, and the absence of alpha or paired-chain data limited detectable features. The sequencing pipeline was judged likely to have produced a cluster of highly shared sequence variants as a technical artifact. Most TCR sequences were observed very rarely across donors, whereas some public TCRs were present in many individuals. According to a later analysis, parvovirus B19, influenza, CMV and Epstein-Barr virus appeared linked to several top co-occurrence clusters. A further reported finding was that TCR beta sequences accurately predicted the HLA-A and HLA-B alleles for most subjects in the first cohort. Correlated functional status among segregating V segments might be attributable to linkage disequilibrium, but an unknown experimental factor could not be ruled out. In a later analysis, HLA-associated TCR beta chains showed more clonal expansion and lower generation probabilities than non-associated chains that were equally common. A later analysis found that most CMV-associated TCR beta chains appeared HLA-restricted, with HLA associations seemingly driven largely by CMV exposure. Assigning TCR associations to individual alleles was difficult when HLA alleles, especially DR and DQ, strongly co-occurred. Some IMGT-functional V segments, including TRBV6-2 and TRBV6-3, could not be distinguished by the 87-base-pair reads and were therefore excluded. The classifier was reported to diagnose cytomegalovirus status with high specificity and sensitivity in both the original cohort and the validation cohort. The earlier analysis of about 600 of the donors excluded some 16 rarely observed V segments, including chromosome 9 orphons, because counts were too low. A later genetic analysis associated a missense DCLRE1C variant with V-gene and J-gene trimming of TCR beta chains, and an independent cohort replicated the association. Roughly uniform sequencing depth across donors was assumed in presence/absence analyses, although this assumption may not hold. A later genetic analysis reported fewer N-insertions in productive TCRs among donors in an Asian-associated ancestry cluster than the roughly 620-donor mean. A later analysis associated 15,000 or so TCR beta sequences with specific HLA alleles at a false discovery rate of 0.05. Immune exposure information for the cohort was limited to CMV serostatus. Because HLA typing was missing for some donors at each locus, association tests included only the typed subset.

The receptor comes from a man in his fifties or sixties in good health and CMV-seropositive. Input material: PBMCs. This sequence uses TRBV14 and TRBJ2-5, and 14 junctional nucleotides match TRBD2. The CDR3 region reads CASGSPTGLAGAETQYF. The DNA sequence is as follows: TGTGCCAGCGGGAGCCCCACGGGACTAGCGGGAGCCGAGACCCAGTACTTC.